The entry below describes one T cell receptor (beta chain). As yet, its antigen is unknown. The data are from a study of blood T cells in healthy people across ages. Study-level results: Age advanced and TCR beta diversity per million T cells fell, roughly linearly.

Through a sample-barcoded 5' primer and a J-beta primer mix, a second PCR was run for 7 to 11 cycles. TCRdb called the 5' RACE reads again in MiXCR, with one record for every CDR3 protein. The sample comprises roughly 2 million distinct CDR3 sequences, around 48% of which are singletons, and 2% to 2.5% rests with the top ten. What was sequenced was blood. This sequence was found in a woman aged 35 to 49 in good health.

This chain's CDR3 is CASSLLGKNYGYTF. As DNA, the CDR3 is TGTGCCAGCAGTTTACTCGGCAAAAACTATGGCTACACCTTC. V is TRBV12-3 or TRBV12-4 and J is TRBJ1-2, with D unclear. V was clipped by 2 bases and J by 2 bases, with 9 bases between them. The CDR3 totals 14 residues.